This T cell receptor (beta chain) is from a study of shared T cell receptors in the human thymus. Profiling relied on immunoSEQ multiplex PCR, and the TCRdb table lists in-frame clones only, not all of them. The data contain approximately 400,000 clones, 95% of them singletons. Trimming removed 5 bases at V and 0 bases at J, with 14 bases between. From germline, CDR1 is MDHEN and CDR2 SYDVKM. The CDR3 has 16 amino acids. The sequence was collected from a human donor. Sequencing was performed on thymocytes. This chain joins TRBV28 and TRBJ1-3; perhaps TRBD1 as D (6 bases). The CDR3 loop is CASSHSDRRSGNTIYF. The CDR3 DNA sequence: TGTGCCAGCAGTCATTCTGACAGGCGCTCTGGAAACACCATATATTTT.